The 13 T cell receptor beta chains in this list originate from one sample, sequenced in a study of early T cells in non-severe SARS-CoV-2 infection. TCRdb used MiXCR to reprocess the 5' RACE reads, holding one entry per CDR3 protein. The data contain around 77,000 distinct CDR3 sequences, around a tenth of them singletons. Sequencing used whole blood, obtained at baseline. These receptors originate from an adult who was a healthcare worker with PCR-confirmed SARS-CoV-2 infection or an uninfected control (not recorded which).

The CDR3 sequence is CAISETVGYGYTF. The CDR3 coding sequence is TGTGCCATCAGTGAGACAGTAGGCTATGGCTACACCTTC. The V call is TRBV10-3, the J call TRBJ1-2, with D unclear. Germline-derived CDR1 and CDR2 are ENHRY and SYGVKD. V gave up 2 bases and J gave up 4 bases, with 8 bases separating them. The CDR3 is made up of 13 amino acids.

This clonotype occurred many times. The J gene is TRBJ2-1, the V gene TRBV4-1; 13 bases are shared with TRBD2. V lost 4 bases to trimming and J lost 8 bases; unmatched junction nucleotides: 5. Germline loops: CDR1 MGHRA, CDR2 YSYEKL. CDR3 length: 15 residues. The CDR3 region is CASSRFTSGGDEQFF. The CDR3 bases are TGCGCCAGCAGCCGATTCACTAGCGGGGGGGATGAGCAGTTCTTC.

The chain recombines TRBV4-1 with TRBJ2-5; tentative D call: TRBD2 (6 bases). Germline lookup yields CDR1 MGHRA and CDR2 YSYEKL. V was cut by 3 bases and J by 3 bases, with 14 bases left in between. The CDR3 runs to 15 residues. CDR3 residues: CASSHPEGGKETQYF. The CDR3 nucleotides read TGCGCCAGCAGCCACCCCGAAGGAGGGAAAGAGACCCAGTACTTC.

The sample holds a few counts of this clonotype. A read error may produce the germline difference seen at one junction end. The J gene is TRBJ2-5, the V gene TRBV7-7, with D perhaps matching TRBD1 (8 bases). The germline V gene has CDR1 SSHAT and CDR2 FNYEAQ (reference sequence). The CDR3 has 14 amino acids. In nucleotides, the CDR3 is TGTGCTAGCAGCGGGACAGGCAACCAAGAGACCCAGTACTTC. Amino acids: CASSGTGNQETQYF.

J is TRBJ2-3 and V is TRBV30; either TRBD1 or TRBD2 may fit D (5 bases each). Trimming removed 4 bases from V and 7 bases from J, with 15 bases in between. Germline V gene lookup returns CDR1 GTSNPN and CDR2 SVGIG (reference sequence). The CDR3 is 13 residues long. This chain's CDR3 is CAWNGADVHTQYF. DNA for the CDR3: TGTGCCTGGAACGGGGCCGATGTGCATACGCAGTATTTT.

This clonotype has just one count. This sequence joins TRBV12-3 or TRBV12-4 and TRBJ1-3, with D hard to call. Between the trimmed V and J ends, which lost 4 bases and 4 bases, there was a span of 14 bases. The CDR3 is made up of 15 amino acids. Here the CDR3 reads CASSSIPTRGNTIYF. CDR3 sequence (DNA): TGTGCCAGCAGTTCCATCCCCACCAGGGGAAACACCATATATTTT.

At least ten counts were recorded for this clonotype. CDR3 in DNA: TGTGCCAGCAGCTTGGTGCTAGCGGACTCCTACAATGAGCAGTTCTTC. Translated, it gives CASSLVLADSYNEQFF. The rearrangement links TRBV5-6 to TRBJ2-1, with TRBD2 matching over 7 bases. Germline CDR1 reads SGHDT; CDR2 reads YYEEEE. J lost 0 bases, V lost 0 bases, and 3 bases had no gene match. The CDR3 is 16 residues long.

The rearrangement uses TRBV11-3 and TRBJ2-6; 8 bases are a match to TRBD1. The J segment lost 2 bases and the V segment lost 7 bases, leaving 4 bases of the junction unmatched. Germline loops: CDR1 SGHNT, CDR2 YENEEA. The CDR3 is 15 amino acids. This CDR3 is CASTSTGAGANVLTF. DNA for the CDR3: TGTGCCAGCACATCGACAGGGGCTGGGGCCAACGTCCTGACTTTC.

This clonotype was recorded a few times. This sequence joins TRBV7-2 and TRBJ2-5, with 9 bases fitting TRBD2. CDR3 length equals 13 residues. The V gene end was trimmed by 3 bases and the J gene end by 5 bases; junction bases not matched to a gene: 1. CDR1 is SGHTA and CDR2 is FQGNSA in the germline V gene. CDR3 loop: CASSFAGGETQYF. The CDR3 DNA sequence: TGTGCCAGCAGCTTTGCGGGGGGGGAGACCCAGTACTTC. The full variable domain, its missing parts supplied by reference TRBV7-2 and TRBJ2-5, is GAGVSQSPSNKVTEKGKDVELRCDPISGHTALYWYRQSLGQGLEFLIYFQGNSAPDKSGLPSDRFSAERTGGSVSTLTIQRTQQEDSAVYLCASSFAGGETQYFGPGTRLLVL.

This clonotype has a handful of counts. V gene TRBV3-1 combines with J gene TRBJ1-4; D unresolved. With 3 bases removed from V and 2 bases from J, the gap between germline ends came to 4 bases. Germline V CDR1 and CDR2: LGHDT, YNNKEL (reference sequence). The CDR3 extends over 13 amino acids. The CDR3 DNA reads as TGTGCCAGCAGCCATTGGACTAATGAAAAACTGTTTTTT. This translates into CASSHWTNEKLFF. Combining the CDR3 with reference TRBV3-1 and TRBJ1-4 gives the whole variable domain DTAVSQTPKYLVTQMGNDKSIKCEQNLGHDTMYWYKQDSKKFLKIMFSYNNKELIINETVPNRFSPKSPDKAHLNLHINSLELGDSAVYFCASSHWTNEKLFFGSGTQLSVL.

This clonotype was detected only a few times. The chain joins TRBV7-2 to TRBJ2-5; the D call may be TRBD1 or TRBD2 (5 bases each). The V gene's germline CDR1 is SGHTA and CDR2 FQGNSA. V gave up 6 bases and J gave up 0 bases, with 17 bases separating them. CDR3 length: 16 amino acids. The CDR3 DNA is TGTGCCAGCAGTTCGGGACCTCGTCCGTACCAAGAGACCCAGTACTTC. Its protein product is CASSSGPRPYQETQYF.

This clonotype was seen many times. The chain links TRBV7-8 to TRBJ2-3, with D possibly being TRBD2 (6 bases). Trimming shortened V by 5 bases and J by 6 bases, and 12 bases separated the two germline ends. The CDR3 is made up of 13 amino acids. CDR1 is SGHVS, CDR2 FQNEAQ, per germline. CDR3 residues: CASSPRGTDTQYF. The CDR3 nucleotides are TGTGCCAGCAGCCCCCGGGGGACGGATACGCAGTATTTT.

This clonotype has just a few counts. The CDR3 DNA follows: TGTGCCAGCAGTGAAAAGACGGACCCTGTGGACGAGCAGTACTTC. It codes for CASSEKTDPVDEQYF. J is TRBJ2-7 and V is TRBV2, with no clear D. Germline lookup yields CDR1 SNHLY and CDR2 FYNNEI. CDR3 length: 15 residues. The V end lost 2 bases, the J end lost 5 bases, and 16 bases lay between the germline ends.